The 22 T cell receptor beta chains in this list originate from one sample, sequenced in a study of CD8+ T cells in alopecia areata. Treatment given: oral pan-JAK inhibitor, 5-10 mg twice daily. Reverse transcribed after extraction, RNA yielded cDNA as the sequencing template. The assay was immunoSEQ multiplex PCR, and TCRdb's table has in-frame clones only and misses some. The sample lists roughly 100,000 clones, roughly three fifths occurring once. The material was CD8+ T cells sorted from blood, obtained at week 4, from a patient treated with tofacitinib. These receptor sequences come from a human donor with alopecia areata.

This chain links TRBV4-1 with TRBJ2-3; unclear D gene. CDR3 length: 13 residues. Germline CDR1 is MGHRA and CDR2 is YSYEKL. The V end was cut by 3 bases, the J end by 3 bases, with 7 bases between. The CDR3 protein is CASSQHQTDTQYF. CDR3 sequence (DNA): TGCGCCAGCAGCCAGCACCAGACAGATACGCAGTATTTT.

This clone was observed a handful of times. The chain employs TRBV29-1 and TRBJ2-7; D gene uncertain. Germline assignment: CDR1 SQVTM and CDR2 ANQGSEA. V was clipped by 5 bases and J by 0 bases, with 5 bases between them. The CDR3 length is 11 residues. In DNA form, the CDR3 reads TGCAGCGTTTGGAGCTCCTACGAGCAGTACTTC. Amino acids: CSVWSSYEQYF.

The genes are TRBV7-3 and TRBJ2-7; TRBD1 agrees at 10 bases. The CDR3 covers 16 residues. With V trimmed by 4 bases and J by 0 bases, 6 bases remained unmatched. Germline V gives CDR1 SGHTA, CDR2 FQGTGA. The CDR3 DNA sequence: TGTGCCAGCAGCTCCGGGACAGGGGTTAGCTCCTACGAGCAGTACTTC. Its translation: CASSSGTGVSSYEQYF.

The gene calls are TRBV27 and TRBJ2-5; the D call may be TRBD1 or TRBD2 (5 bases each). CDR3 length: 15 amino acids. Germline V lookup: CDR1 MNHEY, CDR2 SMNVEV (reference sequence). Trimming took off 3 bases at V and 2 bases at J, with 13 bases between the two ends. CDR3 nucleotide sequence: TGTGCCAGCAGTTTTCTTCCGGGACCACAAGAGACCCAGTACTTC. This encodes CASSFLPGPQETQYF.

This clone showed up just a few times. The CDR3 DNA sequence: TGCGCCAGCAGCCAAGTAACGTCAAGTAACAACATTCAGTACTTC. It codes for CASSQVTSSNNIQYF. This sequence joins TRBV4-1 and TRBJ2-4; D is uncertain. V was shortened by 1 base and J by 7 bases, with 14 bases between the two germline ends. Per germline, CDR1 MGHRA and CDR2 YSYEKL. The CDR3 has 15 residues.

In its sample, this clone was seen once. The chain uses TRBV4-1 and TRBJ2-3; unclear D gene. The CDR3 is 14 amino acids. From germline, CDR1 is MGHRA and CDR2 YSYEKL. The V and J ends lost 6 bases and 3 bases respectively, with 13 bases between them. The CDR3 DNA sequence: TGCGCCAGCAGTCGGCCTTCTATTACAGATACGCAGTATTTT. Protein sequence: CASSRPSITDTQYF.

This clone was recorded a few times. The gene calls are TRBV5-1 and TRBJ1-2, with 8 nucleotides matching TRBD1. CDR3 length: 14 amino acids. Germline assignment: CDR1 SGHRS and CDR2 YFSETQ. V lost 0 bases, J lost 7 bases, and 5 bases stayed unmatched. The CDR3 coding sequence is TGCGCCAGCAGCTTGGATATGACAGGGGCTGGCTACACCTTC. This encodes CASSLDMTGAGYTF.

This clone occurred a few times. The CDR3 DNA reads as TGTGCCAGCTCACTTTTGGGACAGGGGGCCGGGGAGACCCAGTACTTC. It codes for CASSLLGQGAGETQYF. The chain joins TRBV27 to TRBJ2-5; 12 bases map to TRBD1. Germline CDR1 and CDR2: MNHEY and SMNVEV (reference sequence). Trimming cost V 8 bases and J 5 bases; bases outside gene matches: 12. This CDR3 spans 16 amino acids.

This rearrangement joins TRBV27 to TRBJ1-2, with a possible D match to TRBD1 (6 bases). This CDR3 contains 14 residues. From germline, CDR1 is MNHEY and CDR2 SMNVEV (reference sequence). V shed 0 bases and J shed 8 bases, with 13 bases lying between them. CDR3 DNA: TGTGCCAGCAGTTTATCGGCAGGGGCGGGGGGCTACACCTTC. This sequence encodes CASSLSAGAGGYTF.

This chain connects TRBV9 to TRBJ1-5, with D possibly being TRBD1 (5 bases). The V end was cut by 5 bases, the J end by 2 bases, with 8 bases between. CDR3 size: 13 residues. Germline V lookup: CDR1 SGDLS, CDR2 YYNGEE. Here the CDR3 reads CASSPQGNQPQHF. The CDR3 nucleotides are TGTGCCAGCAGTCCACAGGGCAATCAGCCCCAGCATTTT.

The chain carries TRBV11-2 and TRBJ2-1, with a possible D match to TRBD2 (6 bases). The V end lost 2 bases, the J end lost 8 bases, and 13 bases lay between the germline ends. The germline gives CDR1 SGHAT, CDR2 FQNNGV. This CDR3 region has 14 residues. CDR3 region: CASSLSRGRDEQFF. CDR3 nucleotide sequence: TGTGCCAGCAGCTTATCGCGGGGAAGGGATGAGCAGTTCTTC.

The rearrangement joins TRBV13 to TRBJ2-4; maybe TRBD1 (6 bases). V lost 1 base and J lost 4, with 17 bases in between. Germline CDR1 reads PRHDT; CDR2 reads FYEKMQ (reference sequence). The CDR3 runs to 17 residues. CDR3 protein: CASSLVGPTGIKNIQYF. In DNA form, the CDR3 reads TGTGCCAGCAGCTTAGTCGGACCAACAGGGATTAAAAACATTCAGTACTTC.

V gene TRBV4-1 combines with J gene TRBJ2-7; the match to TRBD1 covers 9 bases. The CDR3 loop spans 15 amino acids. CDR1 and CDR2 from the germline V gene are MGHRA and YSYEKL. Trimming removed 2 bases from V and 2 bases from J; junction bases left unmatched: 4. In DNA form, the CDR3 reads TGCGCCAGCAGCCAATCGGGACAGGGTACCTACGAGCAGTACTTC. Its protein is CASSQSGQGTYEQYF.

This clone came up a few times. The J gene is TRBJ2-1, the V gene TRBV6-5; 11 bases are a match to TRBD1. From germline, CDR1 is MNHEY and CDR2 SVGAGI. This CDR3 is 15 amino acids long. J lost 6 bases, V lost 6 bases, and 7 bases had no gene match. The CDR3 coding sequence is TGTGCCAGCAGCCTTGGACAGGGGGCTGTCAATGAGCAGTTCTTC. Protein product: CASSLGQGAVNEQFF.

The genes are TRBV27 and TRBJ2-7; tentatively, D is TRBD1 (6 bases). This CDR3 spans 13 amino acids. The germline CDR1 and CDR2 sequences are MNHEY and SMNVEV (reference sequence). The V end was cut by 5 bases, the J end by 3 bases, with 11 bases between. The CDR3 region has the DNA TGTGCCAGCAGTGAAATACAGGGCTACGAGCAGTACTTC. Residues: CASSEIQGYEQYF.

The chain combines TRBV19 with TRBJ2-7, with TRBD2 matching 9 bases. The germline CDR1 and CDR2 sequences are LNHDA and SQIVND (reference sequence). The CDR3 is made up of 14 amino acids. Trimming at V came to 5 bases and at J to 5 bases, leaving 7 bases not matched to a gene. The CDR3 region is CASSSRTSVDEQYF. The CDR3 DNA is TGTGCCAGTAGTTCACGGACTAGCGTTGACGAGCAGTACTTC.

The chain combines TRBV5-5 with TRBJ1-6; 7 bases line up with TRBD1. This CDR3 has 17 amino acids. CDR1 is SGHKS and CDR2 is YYEKEE in the germline V gene (reference sequence). V shed 3 bases and J 3 bases; nucleotides not matched to a gene: 9. The CDR3 sequence: CASSYSDRVHYNSPLHF. DNA for the CDR3: TGTGCCAGCAGCTACTCTGACAGGGTACACTATAATTCACCCCTCCACTTT.

The chain joins TRBV19 to TRBJ2-2; D call uncertain. There are 14 residues in the CDR3. Between the trimmed V and J ends, which lost 3 bases and 2 bases, there was a span of 7 bases. CDR1 LNHDA and CDR2 SQIVND come from the germline V gene (reference sequence). CDR3 sequence (DNA): TGTGCCAGTAGTATGGGCCCTAACACCGGGGAGCTGTTTTTT. Amino acids: CASSMGPNTGELFF.

This chain joins TRBV10-3 and TRBJ2-5, with 7 bases that match TRBD2. Germline V gene lookup returns CDR1 ENHRY and CDR2 SYGVKD. The CDR3 is made up of 14 amino acids. The ends lost 4 bases at V and 2 bases at J; junction bases unmatched: 4. The CDR3 region is CAISVVAGQETQYF. As DNA, the CDR3 is TGTGCCATCAGTGTGGTAGCGGGTCAAGAGACCCAGTACTTC.

The rearrangement uses TRBV10-2 and TRBJ2-3; D is unresolved. Germline CDR1 is WSHSY and CDR2 is SAAADI. This CDR3 has 11 residues. The ends were cut back, 7 bases at V and 4 bases at J, with 6 bases in the middle. CDR3 bases: TGCGCCAGCACCCCCGCAGATACGCAGTATTTT. It encodes CASTPADTQYF.

Of note for this clone: This sample also contains other DNA sequences that code for the same CDR3. The chain uses TRBV27 and TRBJ1-5; TRBD1 might be the D (5 bases). Germline CDR1 reads MNHEY; CDR2 reads SMNVEV (reference sequence). CDR3 length: 12 residues. Trimming cost V 4 bases and J 7 bases, with 8 bases left between them. CDR3: CASSSGGQPQHF. Written as DNA, the CDR3 is TGTGCCAGCAGTTCTGGGGGGCAGCCCCAGCATTTT.

The J gene is TRBJ1-5, the V gene TRBV7-8, with TRBD1 as a possible D gene (5 bases). The CDR3 consists of 16 residues. Looked up from germline, CDR1 is SGHVS and CDR2 is FQNEAQ. V was cut by 5 bases and J by 0 bases, with 14 bases left in between. The CDR3 loop reads CASSPGTEYSNQPQHF. The DNA of the CDR3 is TGTGCCAGCAGCCCCGGGACGGAGTATAGCAATCAGCCCCAGCATTTT.